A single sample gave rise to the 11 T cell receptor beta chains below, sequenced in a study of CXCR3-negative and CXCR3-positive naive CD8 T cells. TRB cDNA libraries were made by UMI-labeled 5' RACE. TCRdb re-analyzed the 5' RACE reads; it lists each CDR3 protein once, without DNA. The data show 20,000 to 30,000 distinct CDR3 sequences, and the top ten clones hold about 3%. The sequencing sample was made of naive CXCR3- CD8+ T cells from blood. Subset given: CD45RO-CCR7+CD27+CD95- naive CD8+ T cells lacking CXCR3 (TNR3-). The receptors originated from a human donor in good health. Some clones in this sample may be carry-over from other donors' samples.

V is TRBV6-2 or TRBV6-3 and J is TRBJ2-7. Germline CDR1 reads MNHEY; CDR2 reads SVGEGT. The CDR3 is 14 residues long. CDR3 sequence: CASSYERSAYEQYF.

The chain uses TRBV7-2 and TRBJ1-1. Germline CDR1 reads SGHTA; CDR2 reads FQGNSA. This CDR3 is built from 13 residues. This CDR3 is CASSLGMRTEAFF.

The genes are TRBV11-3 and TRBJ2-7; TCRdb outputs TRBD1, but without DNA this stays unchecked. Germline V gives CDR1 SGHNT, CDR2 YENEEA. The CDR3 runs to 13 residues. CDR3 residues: CASSPRDTYEQYF. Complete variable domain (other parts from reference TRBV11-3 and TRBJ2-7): EAGVVQSPRYKIIEKKQPVAFWCNPISGHNTLYWYLQNLGQGPELLIRYENEEAVDDSQLPKDRFSAERLKGVDSTLKIQPAELGDSAVYLCASSPRDTYEQYFGPGTRLTVT.

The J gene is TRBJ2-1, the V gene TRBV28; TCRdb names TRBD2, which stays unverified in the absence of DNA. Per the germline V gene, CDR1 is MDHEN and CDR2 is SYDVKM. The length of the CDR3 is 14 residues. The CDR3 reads CASSLERVRNEQFF.

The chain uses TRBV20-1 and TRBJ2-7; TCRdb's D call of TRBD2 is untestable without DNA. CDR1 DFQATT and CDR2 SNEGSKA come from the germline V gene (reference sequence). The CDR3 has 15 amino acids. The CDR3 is CSALYVEPLLYEQYF.

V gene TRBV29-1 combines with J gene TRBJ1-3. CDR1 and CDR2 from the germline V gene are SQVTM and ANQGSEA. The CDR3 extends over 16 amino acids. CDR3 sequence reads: CSVEQPTGKRGNTIYF.

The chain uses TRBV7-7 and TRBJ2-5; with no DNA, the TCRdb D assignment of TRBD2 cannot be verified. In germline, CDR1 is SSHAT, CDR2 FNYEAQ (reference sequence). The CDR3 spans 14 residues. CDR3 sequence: CASSRTTGEETQYF. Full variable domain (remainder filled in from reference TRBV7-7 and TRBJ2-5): GAGVSQSPRYKVTKRGQDVTLRCDPISSHATLYWYQQALGQGPEFLTYFNYEAQPDKSGLPSDRFSAERPEGSISTLTIQRTEQRDSAMYRCASSRTTGEETQYFGPGTRLLVL.

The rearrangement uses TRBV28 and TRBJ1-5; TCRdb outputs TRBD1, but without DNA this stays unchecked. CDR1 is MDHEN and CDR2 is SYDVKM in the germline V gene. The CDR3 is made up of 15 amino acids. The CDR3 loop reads CASSPTGSGYQPQHF.

CDR3 sequence: CAESGQGVNEQYF. The chain couples TRBV28 to TRBJ2-7; TCRdb picks TRBD1, but there is no DNA to check that call. The CDR3 is made up of 13 amino acids. In germline, CDR1 is MDHEN, CDR2 SYDVKM.

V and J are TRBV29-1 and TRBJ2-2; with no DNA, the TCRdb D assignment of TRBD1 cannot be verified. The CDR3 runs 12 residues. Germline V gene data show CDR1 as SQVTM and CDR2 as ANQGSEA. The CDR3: CSVQGNTGELFF.

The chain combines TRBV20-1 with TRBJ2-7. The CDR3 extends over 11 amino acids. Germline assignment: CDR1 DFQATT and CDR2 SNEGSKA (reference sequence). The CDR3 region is CSAWRTDEQYF.